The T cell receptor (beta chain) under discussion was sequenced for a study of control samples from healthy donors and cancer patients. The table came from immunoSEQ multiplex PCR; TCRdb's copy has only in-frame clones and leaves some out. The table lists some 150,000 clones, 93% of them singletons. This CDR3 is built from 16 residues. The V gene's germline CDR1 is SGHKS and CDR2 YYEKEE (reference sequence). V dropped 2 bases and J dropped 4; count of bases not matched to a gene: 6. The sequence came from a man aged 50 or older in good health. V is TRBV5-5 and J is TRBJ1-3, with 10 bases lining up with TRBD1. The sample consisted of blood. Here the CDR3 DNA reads TGTGCCAGCAGCTTACAGACAGGGGGCTTCGGAAACACCATATATTTT. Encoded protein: CASSLQTGGFGNTIYF. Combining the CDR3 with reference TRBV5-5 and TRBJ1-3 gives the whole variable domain DAGVTQSPTHLIKTRGQQVTLRCSPISGHKSVSWYQQVLGQGPQFIFQYYEKEERGRGNFPDRFSARQFPNYSSELNVNALLLGDSALYLCASSLQTGGFGNTIYFGEGSWLTVV.